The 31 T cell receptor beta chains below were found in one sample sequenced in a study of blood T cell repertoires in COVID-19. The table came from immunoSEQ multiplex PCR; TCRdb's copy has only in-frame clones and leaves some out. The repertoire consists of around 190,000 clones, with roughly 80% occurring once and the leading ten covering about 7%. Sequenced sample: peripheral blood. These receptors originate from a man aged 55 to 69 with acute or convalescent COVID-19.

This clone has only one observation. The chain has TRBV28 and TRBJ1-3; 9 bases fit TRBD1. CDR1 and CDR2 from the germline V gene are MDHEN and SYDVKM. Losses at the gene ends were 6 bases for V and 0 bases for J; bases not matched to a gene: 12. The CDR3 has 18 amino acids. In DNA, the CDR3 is TGTGCCAGCAGAACACCGGGACAGGGAAGACCCTCTGGAAACACCATATATTTT. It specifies CASRTPGQGRPSGNTIYF.

CDR3 loop: CASSGWMTSGGDTQYF. In DNA form, the CDR3 reads TGTGCCAGCAGTGGCTGGATGACTAGCGGGGGCGATACGCAGTATTTT. This sequence joins TRBV2 and TRBJ2-3; 12 bases line up with TRBD2. V shed 4 bases, J shed 6 bases, and the junction held 8 bases outside the gene matches. Germline-derived CDR1 and CDR2 are SNHLY and FYNNEI. This CDR3 comprises 16 residues.

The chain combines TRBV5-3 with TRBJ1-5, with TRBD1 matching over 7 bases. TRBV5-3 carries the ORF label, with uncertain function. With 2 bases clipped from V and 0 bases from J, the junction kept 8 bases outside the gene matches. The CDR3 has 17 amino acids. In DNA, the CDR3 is TGTGCCAGAAGCTTTTGCCGGGACAGCTATAGCAATCAGCCCCAGCATTTT. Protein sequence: CARSFCRDSYSNQPQHF.

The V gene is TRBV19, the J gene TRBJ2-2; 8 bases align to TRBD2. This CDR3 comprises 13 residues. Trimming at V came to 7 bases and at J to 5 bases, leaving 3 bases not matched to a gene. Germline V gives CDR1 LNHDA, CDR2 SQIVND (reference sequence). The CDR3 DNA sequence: TGTGCCAGTACCCGCGGGGGGACCGGGGAGCTGTTTTTT. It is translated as CASTRGGTGELFF. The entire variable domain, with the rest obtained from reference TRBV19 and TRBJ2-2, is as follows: DGGITQSPKYLFRKEGQNVTLSCEQNLNHDAMYWYRQDPGQGLRLIYYSQIVNDFQKGDIAEGYSVSREKKESFPLTVTSAQKNPTAFYLCASTRGGTGELFFGEGSRLTVL.

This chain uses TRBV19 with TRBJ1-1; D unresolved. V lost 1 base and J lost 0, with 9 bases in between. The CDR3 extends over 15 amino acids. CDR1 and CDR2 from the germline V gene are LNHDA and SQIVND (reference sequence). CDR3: CASSIVREMNTEAFF. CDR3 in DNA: TGTGCCAGTAGTATAGTTAGGGAGATGAACACTGAAGCTTTCTTT. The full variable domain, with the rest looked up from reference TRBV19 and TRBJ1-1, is DGGITQSPKYLFRKEGQNVTLSCEQNLNHDAMYWYRQDPGQGLRLIYYSQIVNDFQKGDIAEGYSVSREKKESFPLTVTSAQKNPTAFYLCASSIVREMNTEAFFGQGTRLTVV.

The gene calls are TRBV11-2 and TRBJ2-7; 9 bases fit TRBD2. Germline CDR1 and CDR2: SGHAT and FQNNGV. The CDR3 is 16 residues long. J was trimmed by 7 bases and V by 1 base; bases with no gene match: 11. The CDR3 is CASSLAYSGGTSEQYF. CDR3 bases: TGTGCCAGCAGCTTAGCGTACAGCGGGGGGACTTCGGAGCAGTACTTC.

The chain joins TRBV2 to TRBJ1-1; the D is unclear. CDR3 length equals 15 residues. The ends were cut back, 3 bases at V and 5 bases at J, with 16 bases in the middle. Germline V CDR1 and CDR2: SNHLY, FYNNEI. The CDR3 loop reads CASSDPPVEGTEAFF. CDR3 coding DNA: TGTGCCAGCAGTGACCCCCCCGTAGAGGGAACTGAAGCTTTCTTT.

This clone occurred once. CDR3 loop: CATSDSQTYGYTF. The CDR3 coding sequence is TGTGCCACCAGTGATTCACAGACCTATGGCTACACCTTC. The J gene is TRBJ1-2, the V gene TRBV24-1; the D is unclear. The CDR3 runs to 13 residues. From germline, CDR1 is KGHDR and CDR2 SFDVKD. Trimming shortened V by 2 bases and J by 4 bases, and 7 bases separated the two germline ends.

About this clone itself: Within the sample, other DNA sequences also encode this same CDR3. The CDR3: CASSLGAGHGYTF. CDR3 nucleotide sequence: TGTGCCAGCAGTTTAGGGGCAGGCCATGGCTACACCTTC. V and J are TRBV12-3 or TRBV12-4 and TRBJ1-2; no firm D call. With 1 base removed from V and 6 bases from J, the gap between germline ends came to 9 bases. The CDR3 sequence is 13 residues long.

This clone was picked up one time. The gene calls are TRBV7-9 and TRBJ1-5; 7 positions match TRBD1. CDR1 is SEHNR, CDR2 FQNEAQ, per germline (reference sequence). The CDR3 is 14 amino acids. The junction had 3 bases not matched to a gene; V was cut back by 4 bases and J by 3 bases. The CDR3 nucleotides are TGTGCCAGCAGCTCAGGGACAGACAATCAGCCCCAGCATTTT. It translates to CASSSGTDNQPQHF.

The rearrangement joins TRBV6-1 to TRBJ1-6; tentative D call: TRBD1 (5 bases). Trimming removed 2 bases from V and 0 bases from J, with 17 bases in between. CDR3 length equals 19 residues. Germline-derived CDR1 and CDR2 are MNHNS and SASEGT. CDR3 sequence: CASSEPEIQVNSYNSPLHF. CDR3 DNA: TGTGCCAGCAGTGAACCCGAGATACAGGTTAACTCCTATAATTCACCCCTCCACTTT.

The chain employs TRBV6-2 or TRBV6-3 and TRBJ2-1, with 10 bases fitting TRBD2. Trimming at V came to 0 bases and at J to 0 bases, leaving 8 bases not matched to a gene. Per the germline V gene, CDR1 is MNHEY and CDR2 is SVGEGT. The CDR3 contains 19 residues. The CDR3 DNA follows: TGTGCCAGCAGTTACTCAGGTCTAGCGGGGGCAAGCTCCTACAATGAGCAGTTCTTC. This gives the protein CASSYSGLAGASSYNEQFF.

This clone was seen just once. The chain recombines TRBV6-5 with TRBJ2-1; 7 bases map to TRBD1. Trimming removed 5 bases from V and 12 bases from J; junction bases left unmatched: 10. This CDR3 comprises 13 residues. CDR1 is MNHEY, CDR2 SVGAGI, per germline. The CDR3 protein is CASSTRQGRWQFF. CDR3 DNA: TGTGCCAGCAGTACTAGACAGGGTCGATGGCAGTTCTTC.

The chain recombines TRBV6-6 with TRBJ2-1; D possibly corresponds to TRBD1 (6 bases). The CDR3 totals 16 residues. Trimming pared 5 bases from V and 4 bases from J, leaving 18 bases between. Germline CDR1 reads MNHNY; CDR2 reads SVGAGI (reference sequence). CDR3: CASSPGQPTIYNEQFF. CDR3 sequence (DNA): TGTGCCAGCAGTCCAGGACAGCCTACTATATACAATGAGCAGTTCTTC.

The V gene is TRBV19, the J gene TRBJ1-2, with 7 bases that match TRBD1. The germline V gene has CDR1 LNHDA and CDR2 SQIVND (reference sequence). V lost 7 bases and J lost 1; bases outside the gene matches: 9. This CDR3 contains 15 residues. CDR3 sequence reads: CASTRGGAGNYGYTF. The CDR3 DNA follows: TGTGCCAGTACTAGAGGGGGCGCGGGTAACTATGGCTACACCTTC.

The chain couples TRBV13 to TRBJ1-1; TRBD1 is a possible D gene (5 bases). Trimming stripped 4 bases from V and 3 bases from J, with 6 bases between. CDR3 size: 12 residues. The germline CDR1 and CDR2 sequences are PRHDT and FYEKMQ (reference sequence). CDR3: CASSSRDTEAFF. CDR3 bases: TGTGCCAGCAGCTCCAGGGACACTGAAGCTTTCTTT.

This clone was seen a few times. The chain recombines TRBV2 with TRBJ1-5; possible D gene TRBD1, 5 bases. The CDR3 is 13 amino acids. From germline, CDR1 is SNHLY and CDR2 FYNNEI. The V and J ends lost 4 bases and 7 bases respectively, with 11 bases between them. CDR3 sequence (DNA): TGTGCCAGCAGTGTGGCAGGGATCCAGCCCCAGCATTTT. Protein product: CASSVAGIQPQHF.

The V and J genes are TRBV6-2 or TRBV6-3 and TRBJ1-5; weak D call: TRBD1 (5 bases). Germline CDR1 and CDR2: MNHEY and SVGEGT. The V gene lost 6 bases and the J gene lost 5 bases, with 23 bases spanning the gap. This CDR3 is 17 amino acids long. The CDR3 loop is CASRPLWGTPGDQPQHF. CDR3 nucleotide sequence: TGTGCCAGCAGACCTCTCTGGGGAACCCCGGGGGATCAGCCCCAGCATTTT.

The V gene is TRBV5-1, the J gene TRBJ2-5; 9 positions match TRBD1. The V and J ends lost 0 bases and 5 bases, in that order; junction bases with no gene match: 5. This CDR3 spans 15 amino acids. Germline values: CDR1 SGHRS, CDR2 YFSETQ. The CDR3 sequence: CASSLAGTGSETQYF. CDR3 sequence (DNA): TGCGCCAGCAGCTTGGCCGGGACAGGGTCGGAGACCCAGTACTTC.

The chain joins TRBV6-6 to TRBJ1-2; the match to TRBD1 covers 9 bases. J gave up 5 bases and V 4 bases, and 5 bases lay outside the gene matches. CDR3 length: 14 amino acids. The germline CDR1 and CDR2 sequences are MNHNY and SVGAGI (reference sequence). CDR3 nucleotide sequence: TGTGCCAGCAGTTTCCCCGGGACAGGGTATGGCTACACCTTC. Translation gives CASSFPGTGYGYTF.

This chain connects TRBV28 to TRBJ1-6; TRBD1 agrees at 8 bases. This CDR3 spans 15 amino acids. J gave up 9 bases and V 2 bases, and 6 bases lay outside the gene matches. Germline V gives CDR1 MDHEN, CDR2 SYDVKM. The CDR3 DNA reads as TGTGCCAGCAGTTTAGGGACAGGAACTAGTTCACCCCTCCACTTT. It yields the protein CASSLGTGTSSPLHF.

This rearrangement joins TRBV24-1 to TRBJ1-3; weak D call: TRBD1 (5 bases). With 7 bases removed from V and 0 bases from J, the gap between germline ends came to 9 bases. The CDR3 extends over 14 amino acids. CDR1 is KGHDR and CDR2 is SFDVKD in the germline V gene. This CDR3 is CATSRVLSGNTIYF. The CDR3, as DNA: TGTGCCACCAGCAGGGTCCTCTCTGGAAACACCATATATTTT.

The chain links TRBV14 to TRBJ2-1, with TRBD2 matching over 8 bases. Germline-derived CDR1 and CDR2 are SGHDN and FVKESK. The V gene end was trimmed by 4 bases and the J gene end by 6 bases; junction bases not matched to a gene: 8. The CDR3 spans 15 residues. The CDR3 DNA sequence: TGTGCCAGCAGCCGCACGGCGGGGGGACCCAATGAGCAGTTCTTC. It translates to CASSRTAGGPNEQFF.

In DNA form, the CDR3 reads TGCGCCAGCAGCCCCCTCTCCGGTACAGGGACAGATACGCAGTATTTT. It encodes CASSPLSGTGTDTQYF. The chain uses TRBV4-3 and TRBJ2-3; D may be TRBD1 (6 bases). CDR3 length: 16 residues. V lost 4 bases, J lost 3 bases, and 17 bases lay in between. The germline V gene encodes CDR1 LGHNA and CDR2 YSLEER.

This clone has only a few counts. The CDR3 protein is CASSQGMNTEAFF. For the CDR3, the DNA is TGTGCCAGCAGCCAGGGGATGAACACTGAAGCTTTCTTT. V is TRBV11-3 and J is TRBJ1-1; the D gene is possibly TRBD1 (6 bases). This CDR3 has 13 residues. V was trimmed by 5 bases and J by 0 bases, leaving 7 bases between them. Germline V gene data show CDR1 as SGHNT and CDR2 as YENEEA. The whole variable domain, filled in from reference TRBV11-3 and TRBJ1-1, reads EAGVVQSPRYKIIEKKQPVAFWCNPISGHNTLYWYLQNLGQGPELLIRYENEEAVDDSQLPKDRFSAERLKGVDSTLKIQPAELGDSAVYLCASSQGMNTEAFFGQGTRLTVV.

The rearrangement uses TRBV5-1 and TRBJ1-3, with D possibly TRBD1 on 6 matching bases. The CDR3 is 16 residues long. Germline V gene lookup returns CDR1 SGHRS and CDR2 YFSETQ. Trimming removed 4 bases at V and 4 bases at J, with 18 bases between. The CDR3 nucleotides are TGCGCCAGCAGCCAACAGGGTTCAAACCTGGGAAACACCATATATTTT. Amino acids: CASSQQGSNLGNTIYF.

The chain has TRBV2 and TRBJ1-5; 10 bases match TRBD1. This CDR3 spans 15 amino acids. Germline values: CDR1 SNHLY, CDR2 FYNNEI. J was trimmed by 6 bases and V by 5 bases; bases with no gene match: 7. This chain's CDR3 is CASSRQGAFGQPQHF. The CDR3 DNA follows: TGTGCCAGCAGTAGACAGGGGGCGTTTGGTCAGCCCCAGCATTTT.

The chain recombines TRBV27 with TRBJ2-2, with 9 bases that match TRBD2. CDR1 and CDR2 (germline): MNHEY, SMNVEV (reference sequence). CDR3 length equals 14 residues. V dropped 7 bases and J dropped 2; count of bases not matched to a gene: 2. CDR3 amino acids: CASMLAGNTGELFF. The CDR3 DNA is TGTGCCAGCATGCTAGCGGGAAACACCGGGGAGCTGTTTTTT.

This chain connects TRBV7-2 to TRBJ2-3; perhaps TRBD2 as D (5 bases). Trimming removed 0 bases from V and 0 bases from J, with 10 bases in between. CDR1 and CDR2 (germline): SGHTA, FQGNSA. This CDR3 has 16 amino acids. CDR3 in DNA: TGTGCCAGCAGCTTAGCGAGGACTTCTAGCACAGATACGCAGTATTTT. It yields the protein CASSLARTSSTDTQYF.

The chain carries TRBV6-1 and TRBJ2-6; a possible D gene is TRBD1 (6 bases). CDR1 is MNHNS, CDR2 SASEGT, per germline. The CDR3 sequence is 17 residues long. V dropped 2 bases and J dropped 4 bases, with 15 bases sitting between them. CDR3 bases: TGTGCCAGCAGTGAACTGACAGGCAGGCAAGGGGCCAACGTCCTGACTTTC. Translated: CASSELTGRQGANVLTF.

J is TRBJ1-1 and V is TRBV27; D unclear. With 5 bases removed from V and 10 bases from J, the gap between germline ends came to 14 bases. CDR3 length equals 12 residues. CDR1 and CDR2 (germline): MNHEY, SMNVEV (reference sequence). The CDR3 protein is CASSLPGKGAFF. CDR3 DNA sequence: TGTGCCAGCAGTCTTCCGGGAAAAGGAGCTTTCTTT.